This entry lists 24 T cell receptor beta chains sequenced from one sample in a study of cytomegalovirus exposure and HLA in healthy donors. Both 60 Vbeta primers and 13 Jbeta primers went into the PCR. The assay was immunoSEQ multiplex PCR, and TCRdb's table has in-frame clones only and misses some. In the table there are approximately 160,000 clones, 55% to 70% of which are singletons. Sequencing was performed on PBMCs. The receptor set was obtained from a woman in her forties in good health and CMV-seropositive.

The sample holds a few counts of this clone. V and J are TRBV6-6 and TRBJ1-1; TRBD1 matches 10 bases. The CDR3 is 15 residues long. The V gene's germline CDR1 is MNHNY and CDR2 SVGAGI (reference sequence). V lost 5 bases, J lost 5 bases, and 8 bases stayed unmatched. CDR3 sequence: CASSQRQGARTEAFF. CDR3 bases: TGTGCCAGCAGTCAGCGACAGGGGGCGCGTACTGAAGCTTTCTTT.

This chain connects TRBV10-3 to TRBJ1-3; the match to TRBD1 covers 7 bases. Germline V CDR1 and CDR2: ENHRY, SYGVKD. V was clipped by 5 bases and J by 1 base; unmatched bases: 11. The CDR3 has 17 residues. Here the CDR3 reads CAISRRGLDESGNTIYF. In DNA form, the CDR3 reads TGTGCCATCAGTCGCAGGGGGTTAGATGAATCTGGAAACACCATATATTTT.

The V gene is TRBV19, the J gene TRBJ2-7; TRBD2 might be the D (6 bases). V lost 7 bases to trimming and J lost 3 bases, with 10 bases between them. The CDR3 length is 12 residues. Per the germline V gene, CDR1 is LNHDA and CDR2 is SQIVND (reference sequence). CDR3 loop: CASMDGGYEQYF. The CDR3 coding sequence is TGTGCCAGTATGGACGGGGGCTACGAGCAGTACTTC.

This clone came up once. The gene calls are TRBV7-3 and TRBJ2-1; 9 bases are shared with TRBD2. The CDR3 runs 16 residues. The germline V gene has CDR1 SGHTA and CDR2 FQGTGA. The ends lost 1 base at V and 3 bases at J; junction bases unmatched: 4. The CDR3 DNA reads TGTGCCAGCAGCTTAAGGGCGGGGGGGATCTACAATGAGCAGTTCTTC. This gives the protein CASSLRAGGIYNEQFF. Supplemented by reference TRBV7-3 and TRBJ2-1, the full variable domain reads GAGVSQTPSNKVTEKGKYVELRCDPISGHTALYWYRQSLGQGPEFLIYFQGTGAADDSGLPNDRFFAVRPEGSVSTLKIQRTERGDSAVYLCASSLRAGGIYNEQFFGPGTRLTVL.

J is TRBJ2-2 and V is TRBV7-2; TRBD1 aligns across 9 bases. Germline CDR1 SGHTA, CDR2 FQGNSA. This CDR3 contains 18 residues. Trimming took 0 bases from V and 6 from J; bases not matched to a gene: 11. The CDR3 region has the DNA TGTGCCAGCAGCTTAGCGCGTAGTGGGACAGGGTTCGCCGGGGAGCTGTTTTTT. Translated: CASSLARSGTGFAGELFF.

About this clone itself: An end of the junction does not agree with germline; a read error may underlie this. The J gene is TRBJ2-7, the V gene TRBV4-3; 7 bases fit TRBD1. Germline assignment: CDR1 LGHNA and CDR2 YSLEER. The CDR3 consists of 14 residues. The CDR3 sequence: CASSPDRDSYQQYF. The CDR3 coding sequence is TGCGCCAGCAGCCCCGACAGGGATTCCTACCAGCAGTACTTC.

This CDR3 reads CASSVAVVPDTQYF. Written as DNA, the CDR3 is TGTGCCAGCAGCGTAGCGGTAGTGCCCGATACGCAGTATTTT. The rearrangement uses TRBV9 and TRBJ2-3; D not resolved. Germline V gene lookup returns CDR1 SGDLS and CDR2 YYNGEE. The CDR3 has 14 residues. With 0 bases removed from V and 6 bases from J, the gap between germline ends came to 11 bases.

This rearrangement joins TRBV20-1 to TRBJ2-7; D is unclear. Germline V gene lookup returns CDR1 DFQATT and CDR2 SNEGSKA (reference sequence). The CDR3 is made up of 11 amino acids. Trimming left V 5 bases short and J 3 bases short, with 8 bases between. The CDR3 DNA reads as TGCAGTGCTGCCGACAACTACGAGCAGTACTTC. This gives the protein CSAADNYEQYF.

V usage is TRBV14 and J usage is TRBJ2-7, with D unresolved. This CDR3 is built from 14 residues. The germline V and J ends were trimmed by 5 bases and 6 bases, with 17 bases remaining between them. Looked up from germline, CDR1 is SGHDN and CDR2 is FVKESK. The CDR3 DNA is TGTGCCAGCAGCACAAACTTCCGGGTTAGCGAGCAGTACTTC. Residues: CASSTNFRVSEQYF. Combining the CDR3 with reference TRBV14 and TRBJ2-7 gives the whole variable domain EAGVTQFPSHSVIEKGQTVTLRCDPISGHDNLYWYRRVMGKEIKFLLHFVKESKQDESGMPNNRFLAERTGGTYSTLKVQPAELEDSGVYFCASSTNFRVSEQYFGPGTRLTVT.

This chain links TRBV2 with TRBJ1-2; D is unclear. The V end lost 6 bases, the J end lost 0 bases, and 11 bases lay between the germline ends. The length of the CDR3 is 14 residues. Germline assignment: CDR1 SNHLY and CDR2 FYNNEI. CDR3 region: CASRRHPTNYGYTF. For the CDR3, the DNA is TGTGCCAGCAGAAGACACCCGACTAACTATGGCTACACCTTC. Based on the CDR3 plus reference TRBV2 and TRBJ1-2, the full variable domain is EPEVTQTPSHQVTQMGQEVILRCVPISNHLYFYWYRQILGQKVEFLVSFYNNEISEKSEIFDDQFSVERPDGSNFTLKIRSTKLEDSAMYFCASRRHPTNYGYTFGSGTRLTVV.

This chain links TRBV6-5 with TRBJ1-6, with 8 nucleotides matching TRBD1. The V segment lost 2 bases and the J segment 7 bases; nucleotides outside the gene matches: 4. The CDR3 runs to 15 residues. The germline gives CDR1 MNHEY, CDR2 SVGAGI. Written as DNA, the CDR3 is TGTGCCAGCAGTTACACGACAGGGGAAAATTCACCCCTCCACTTT. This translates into CASSYTTGENSPLHF.

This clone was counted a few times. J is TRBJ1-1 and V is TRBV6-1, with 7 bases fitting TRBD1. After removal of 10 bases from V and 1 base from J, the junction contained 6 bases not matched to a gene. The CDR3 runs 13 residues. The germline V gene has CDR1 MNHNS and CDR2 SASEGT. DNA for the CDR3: TGTGCCATAGAGGGACAGTCGAACACTGAAGCTTTCTTT. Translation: CAIEGQSNTEAFF.

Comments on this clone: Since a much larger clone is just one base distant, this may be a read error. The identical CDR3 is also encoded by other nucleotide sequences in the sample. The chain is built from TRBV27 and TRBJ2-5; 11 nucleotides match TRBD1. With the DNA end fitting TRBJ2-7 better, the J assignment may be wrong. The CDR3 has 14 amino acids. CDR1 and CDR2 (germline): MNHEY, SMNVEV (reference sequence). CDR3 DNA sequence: TGTGCCAGCAGCTCCGGGACAGGGGGCTACGAGCAGTACTTC. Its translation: CASSSGTGGYEQYF.

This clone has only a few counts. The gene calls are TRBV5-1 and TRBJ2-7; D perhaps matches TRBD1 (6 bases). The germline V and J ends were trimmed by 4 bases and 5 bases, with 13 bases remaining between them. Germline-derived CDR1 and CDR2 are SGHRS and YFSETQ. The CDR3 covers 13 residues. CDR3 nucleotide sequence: TGCGCCAGCAGCCGGGACAATCCCCACGAGCAGTACTTC. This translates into CASSRDNPHEQYF.

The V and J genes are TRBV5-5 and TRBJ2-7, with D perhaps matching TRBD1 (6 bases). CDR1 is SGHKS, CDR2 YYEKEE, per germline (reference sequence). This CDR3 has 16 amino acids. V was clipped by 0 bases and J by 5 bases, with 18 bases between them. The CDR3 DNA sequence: TGTGCCAGCAGCTTGGCCGTAGGACAGAGACTCCACGAGCAGTACTTC. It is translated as CASSLAVGQRLHEQYF. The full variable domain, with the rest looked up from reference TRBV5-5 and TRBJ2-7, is DAGVTQSPTHLIKTRGQQVTLRCSPISGHKSVSWYQQVLGQGPQFIFQYYEKEERGRGNFPDRFSARQFPNYSSELNVNALLLGDSALYLCASSLAVGQRLHEQYFGPGTRLTVT.

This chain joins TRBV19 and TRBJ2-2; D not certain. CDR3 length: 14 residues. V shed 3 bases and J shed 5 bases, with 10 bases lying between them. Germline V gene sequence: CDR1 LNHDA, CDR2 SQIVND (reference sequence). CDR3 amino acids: CASSIYQITGELFF. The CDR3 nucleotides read TGTGCCAGTAGTATTTATCAGATTACCGGGGAGCTGTTTTTT.

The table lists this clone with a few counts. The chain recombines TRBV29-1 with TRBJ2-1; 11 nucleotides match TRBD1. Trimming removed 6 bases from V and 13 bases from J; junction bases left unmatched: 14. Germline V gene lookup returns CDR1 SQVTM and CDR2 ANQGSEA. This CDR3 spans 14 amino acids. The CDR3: CSVRTGGAGGEQFF. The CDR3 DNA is TGCAGCGTAAGGACAGGGGGCGCGGGAGGGGAACAGTTCTTC.

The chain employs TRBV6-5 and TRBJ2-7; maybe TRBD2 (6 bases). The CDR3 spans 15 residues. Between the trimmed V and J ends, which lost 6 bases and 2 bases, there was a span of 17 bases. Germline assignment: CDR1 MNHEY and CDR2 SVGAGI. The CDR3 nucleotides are TGTGCCAGCAGGCCTAATTGGGGGGACGCCTACGAGCAGTACTTC. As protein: CASRPNWGDAYEQYF.

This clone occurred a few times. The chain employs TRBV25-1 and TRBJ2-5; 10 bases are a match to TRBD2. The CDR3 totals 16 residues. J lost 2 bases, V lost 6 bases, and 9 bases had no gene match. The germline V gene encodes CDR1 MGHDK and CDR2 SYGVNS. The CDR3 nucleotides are TGTGCCAGCAGCCCCCGGACTAGCGGCTTACAAGAGACCCAGTACTTC. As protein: CASSPRTSGLQETQYF.

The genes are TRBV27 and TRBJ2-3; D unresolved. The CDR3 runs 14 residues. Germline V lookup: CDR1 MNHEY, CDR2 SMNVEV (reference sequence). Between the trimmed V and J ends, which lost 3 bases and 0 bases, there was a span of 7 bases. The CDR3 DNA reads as TGTGCCAGCAGTTTTCGGTATAGCACAGATACGCAGTATTTT. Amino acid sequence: CASSFRYSTDTQYF.

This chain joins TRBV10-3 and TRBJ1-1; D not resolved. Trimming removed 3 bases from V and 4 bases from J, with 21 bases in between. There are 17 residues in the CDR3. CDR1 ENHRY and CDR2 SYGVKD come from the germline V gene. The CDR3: CAISDDGWRITGTEAFF. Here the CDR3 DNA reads TGTGCCATCAGTGATGATGGGTGGAGGATAACCGGCACTGAAGCTTTCTTT.

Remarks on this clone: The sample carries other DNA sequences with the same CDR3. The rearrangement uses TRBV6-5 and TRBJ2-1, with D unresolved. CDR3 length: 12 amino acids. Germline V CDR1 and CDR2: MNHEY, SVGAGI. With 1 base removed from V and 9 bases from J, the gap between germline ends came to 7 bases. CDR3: CASSYYGAEQFF. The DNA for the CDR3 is TGTGCCAGCAGTTACTACGGAGCTGAGCAGTTCTTC.

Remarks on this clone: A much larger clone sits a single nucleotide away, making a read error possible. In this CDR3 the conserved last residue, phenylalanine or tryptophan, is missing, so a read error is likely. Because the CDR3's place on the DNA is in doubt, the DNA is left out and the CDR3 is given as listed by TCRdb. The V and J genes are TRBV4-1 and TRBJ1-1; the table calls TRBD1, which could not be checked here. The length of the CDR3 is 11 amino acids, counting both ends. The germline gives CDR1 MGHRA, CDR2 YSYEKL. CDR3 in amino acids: CASSHPGHPFS.

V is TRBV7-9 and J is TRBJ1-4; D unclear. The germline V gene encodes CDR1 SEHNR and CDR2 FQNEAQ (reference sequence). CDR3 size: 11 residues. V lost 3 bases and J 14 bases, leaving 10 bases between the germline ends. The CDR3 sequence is CASSLRGGLFF. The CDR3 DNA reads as TGTGCCAGCAGCTTGCGGGGAGGTCTGTTTTTT.